This T cell receptor beta chain came from a study of shared clonotypes between healthy human individuals. CDR3 length equals 13 residues. Deletions cut 9 bases from V and 2 bases from J, with 14 bases between. From germline, CDR1 is MNHEY and CDR2 SMNVEV (reference sequence). Naive-designated CD8 cells lacked CD45RO, were positively enriched for CCR7, and omitted terminally differentiated effector memory CD45RA+ cells. At deep level, the assay was performed. Sequencing was performed with immunoSEQ multiplex PCR; in TCRdb, only in-frame clones are kept and a portion is missing. The sample has under 700,000 clones, 85% to 95% seen once.

This TCR was recovered from a woman aged 25 to 39 in good health. The chain employs TRBV27 and TRBJ2-7; D is uncertain. The material sequenced was naive CD8+ T cells sorted from blood. CDR3 coding DNA: TGTGCCAGTTCGACTCAACGTCCCTACGAGCAGTACTTC. It is translated as CASSTQRPYEQYF.